The T cell receptor (beta chain) under discussion was sequenced for a study of blood T cell repertoires in COVID-19 (dated by TCRdb to the early 2020s). Turning to the overall study: Samples covering the acute and convalescent phases of COVID-19 were provided by collaborators in the United States, Italy and Spain. HLA class I and class II types, where available, came from metadata supplied by the sample provider rather than from assay-based typing. The repertoires were released in a freely available public database meant as a resource for research on the immune response to SARS-CoV-2. Samples came from the ongoing ImmuneRACE study (first 160 participants) plus 1,254 subjects from 6 global collaborators. The material from the prospective study consisted of cDNA or gDNA derived from T cells, B-cell-depleted T cells, or PBMCs. The dataset comprised deeply sampled blood TCRbeta repertoires from subjects exposed to, actively infected with, or recovered from COVID-19. Sample metadata almost always included a de-identified subject ID, COVID-19 status, age in years and sex.

For CDR1 and CDR2, the germline V gene (reference sequence) lists SGHKS and YYEKEE. V ends up 0 bases short and J 3 bases short, with an unmatched junction base count of 3. From the cysteine through the phenylalanine, the CDR3 covers 15 amino acids. Only the CDR3 DNA stays, 45 bases, in frame from base 1. TCRbeta CDR3 regions were amplified from genomic DNA by means of the immunoSEQ Assay, a bias-controlled multiplex PCR. In the source study's methods: Within the assay, amplification of reference gene primers was used to estimate how many nucleated cells each sample contained. To quantify the absolute abundance of each unique TCRbeta CDR3 rearrangement, sequence reads were collapsed and filtered. For each sample, productive Simpson clonality was calculated as the square root of Simpson's diversity index across productive rearrangements. TCRdb obtained this table from immuneACCESS and retained in-frame rearrangements with V and J assigned. These tables miss some clones; where compared with another copy, unresolved V genes account for less than half of the shortfall, and the remainder is unexplained. V and J calls and clone size are those listed in that table; D and trimming were worked out from the DNA. The sample includes about 140,000 clones, with 81% observed a single time. The ten largest clonotypes hold 8.4% of the sample.

Findings and caveats that apply to the study as a whole: The amount of clinical and demographic metadata varied by source and participant and was provided uncurated.

Worth noting for this clone: This clone's antigen is unknown. No much larger clone exists at a distance of one base, and base qualities are not known.

Whole blood was collected in K2EDTA tubes by collaborating institutions according to the institutions' own protocols. Collaborator samples were shipped for TCRbeta analysis as frozen whole blood, isolated PBMCs, or DNA extracted from either sample type. The TCR was taken from a woman aged 60-75 years with active or convalescent COVID-19. The specimen sequenced was peripheral blood. The chain was built from TRBV5-5 and TRBJ1-5; 7 bases in the junction line up with TRBD1. The bases are TGTGCCAGCAGCTTGGAGGGGGCTTACAATCAGCCCCAGCATTTT. It translates as CASSLEGAYNQPQHF. The full variable domain, completed from the reference TRBV5-5 and TRBJ1-5 proteins outside the CDR3, reads DAGVTQSPTHLIKTRGQQVTLRCSPISGHKSVSWYQQVLGQGPQFIFQYYEKEERGRGNFPDRFSARQFPNYSSELNVNALLLGDSALYLCASSLEGAYNQPQHFGDGTRLSIL.